This entry is about one T cell receptor (beta chain). Antigen unknown. V lost 1 base to trimming and J lost 8 bases, with 12 bases between them. The length of the CDR3 is 14 residues. Germline assignment: CDR1 KGHSH and CDR2 LQKENI. These data are taken from a study of post-analysis software for immune sequencing data. General study results and limits: Roughly 5 TRBV segments (TRBV5-6, TRBV5-1 and TRBV20-1 among them) occurred more frequently in patients than in controls.

TCR beta cDNA libraries had unique molecular identifiers. Approximately 500,000 cDNA molecules were obtained from about 1 to 10 million T cells. TCRdb itself ran the PCR reads through MiXCR, one entry per CDR3 protein. The sample holds about 460,000 distinct CDR3 sequences, around 40% seen once. This TCR was recovered from a girl aged 10 to 17 with multiple sclerosis. The material sequenced was blood. The chain links TRBV18 to TRBJ1-5; D not certain. The CDR3 DNA reads TGTGCCAGCTCACCACAGGGCGGCGTGGAGCCCCAGCATTTT. Translating it yields CASSPQGGVEPQHF.